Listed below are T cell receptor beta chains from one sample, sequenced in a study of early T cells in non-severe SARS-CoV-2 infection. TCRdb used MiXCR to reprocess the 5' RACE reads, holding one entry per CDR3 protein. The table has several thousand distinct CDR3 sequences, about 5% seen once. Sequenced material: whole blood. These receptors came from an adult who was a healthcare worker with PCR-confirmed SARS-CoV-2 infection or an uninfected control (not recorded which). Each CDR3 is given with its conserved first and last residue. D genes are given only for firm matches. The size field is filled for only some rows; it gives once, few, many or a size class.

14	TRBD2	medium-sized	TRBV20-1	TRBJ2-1	CSAPGLATYNEQFF	TGCAGTGCCCCGGGACTAGCGACCTACAATGAGCAGTTCTTC
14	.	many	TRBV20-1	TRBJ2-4	CSAKPVGVRNIQYF	TGCAGTGCTAAACCGGTGGGGGTACGAAACATTCAGTACTTC
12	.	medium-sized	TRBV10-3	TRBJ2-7	CAISETGHEQYF	TGTGCCATCAGTGAGACAGGGCACGAGCAGTACTTC
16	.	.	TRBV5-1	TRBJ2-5	CASSLWDGGAQETQYF	TGCGCCAGCAGCCTATGGGACGGCGGCGCCCAAGAGACCCAGTACTTC
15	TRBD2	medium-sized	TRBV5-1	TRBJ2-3	CASSYRTSGKDTQYF	TGCGCCAGCAGCTATCGGACTAGCGGGAAGGATACGCAGTATTTT
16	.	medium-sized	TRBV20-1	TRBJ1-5	CSAREPNKGSNQPQHF	TGCAGTGCTAGGGAGCCCAACAAGGGGAGCAATCAGCCCCAGCATTTT
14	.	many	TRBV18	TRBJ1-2	CASSLYQDKAGYTF	TGTGCCAGCTCACTGTATCAGGACAAGGCTGGCTACACCTTC
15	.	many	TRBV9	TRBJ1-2	CASSPIGQLNYGYTF	TGTGCCAGCAGCCCCATTGGGCAGCTGAACTATGGCTACACCTTC
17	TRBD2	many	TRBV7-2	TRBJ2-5	CASSGKGLAGGAETQYF	TGTGCCAGCAGCGGCAAGGGACTAGCGGGAGGAGCAGAGACCCAGTACTTC
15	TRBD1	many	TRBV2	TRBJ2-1	CASSSPGQGFNEQFF	TGTGCCAGCAGTTCTCCGGGACAGGGATTTAATGAGCAGTTCTTC
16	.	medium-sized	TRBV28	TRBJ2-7	CASSLRPRFSPYEQYF	TGTGCCAGCAGTTTAAGGCCTCGGTTCTCACCCTACGAGCAGTACTTC
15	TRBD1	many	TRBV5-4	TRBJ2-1	CASSLGTGGNGEQFF	TGTGCCAGCAGCTTGGGGACAGGGGGAAACGGTGAGCAGTTCTTC
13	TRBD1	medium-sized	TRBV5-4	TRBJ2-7	CASSLQGAYEQYF	TGTGCCAGCAGCTTACAGGGGGCCTACGAGCAGTACTTC
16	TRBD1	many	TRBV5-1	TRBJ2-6	CASSFPTGAGANVLTF	TGCGCCAGCAGCTTCCCTACAGGGGCTGGGGCCAACGTCCTGACTTTC
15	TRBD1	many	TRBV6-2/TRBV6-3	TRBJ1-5	CASSYSTGGNQPQHF	TGTGCCAGCAGTTACTCGACAGGGGGCAATCAGCCCCAGCATTTT
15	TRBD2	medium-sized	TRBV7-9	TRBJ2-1	CASSAGLAGDGEQFF	TGTGCCAGCAGCGCAGGACTAGCGGGAGATGGTGAGCAGTTCTTC
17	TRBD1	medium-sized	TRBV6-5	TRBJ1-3	CASSSFGTGATGNTIYF	TGTGCCAGCAGTTCCTTCGGGACAGGGGCAACTGGAAACACCATATATTTT
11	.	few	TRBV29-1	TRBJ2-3	CSVVTVNTQYF	TGCAGCGTTGTGACAGTAAATACGCAGTATTTT
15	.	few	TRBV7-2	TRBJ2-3	CASSSQPISTDTQYF	TGTGCCAGCAGCTCTCAGCCGATTAGCACAGATACGCAGTATTTT
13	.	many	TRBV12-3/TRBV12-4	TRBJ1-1	CASSEPRGTEAFF	TGTGCCAGCAGTGAGCCACGGGGAACTGAAGCTTTCTTT
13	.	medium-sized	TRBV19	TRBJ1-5	CASSIDASQPQHF	TGTGCCAGTAGTATAGATGCATCTCAGCCCCAGCATTTT
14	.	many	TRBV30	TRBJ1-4	CAWSTRRRDEKLFF	TGTGCCTGGAGTACGCGGAGGCGGGATGAAAAACTGTTTTTT
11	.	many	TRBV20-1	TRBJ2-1	CSPRRSDEQFF	TGCAGTCCAAGGAGAAGTGATGAGCAGTTCTTC
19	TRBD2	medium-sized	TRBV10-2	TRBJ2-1	CASSESEDSGRGKGNEQFF	TGCGCCAGCAGTGAGTCCGAGGATAGCGGGAGGGGTAAGGGCAATGAGCAGTTCTTC
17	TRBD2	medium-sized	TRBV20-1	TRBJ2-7	CSARDLWSGSSSYEQYF	TGCAGTGCTAGAGATCTCTGGAGCGGGAGTTCCTCCTACGAGCAGTACTTC
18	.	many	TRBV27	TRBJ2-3	CASSRSLTTPRSTDTQYF	TGTGCCAGCAGCCGGAGCTTGACTACCCCCCGGTCCACAGATACGCAGTATTTT
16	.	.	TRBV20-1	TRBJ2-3	CSARDPQHAATDTQYF	TGCAGTGCTAGAGATCCCCAACATGCAGCCACAGATACGCAGTATTTT
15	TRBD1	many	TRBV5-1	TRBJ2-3	CASSRPGQGPDTQYF	TGCGCCAGCAGCCGTCCGGGACAGGGGCCAGATACGCAGTATTTT
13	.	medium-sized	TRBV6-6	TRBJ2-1	CASITQGYNEQFF	TGTGCCAGCATTACCCAGGGTTACAATGAGCAGTTCTTC
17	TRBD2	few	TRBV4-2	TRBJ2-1	CASSQEVGGGRVNEQFF	TGTGCCAGCAGCCAAGAAGTTGGTGGCGGGAGGGTCAATGAGCAGTTCTTC